This section outlines one TCR beta chain sequence together with its context. Its antigen is still unknown. Per-base qualities were not stored, and no clone one base away is much larger. The source of the sample is a study of T cell clones after liver transplantation (dated by TCRdb to between 2017 and 2020). Study-wide context: Samples were obtained from ITN030ST, a randomized trial in which withdrawal of immunosuppression was attempted within 2 years of liver transplantation. Donor-reactive T cell clones were identified using TCRbeta sequencing after a pre-transplant mixed lymphocyte reaction and were then followed in post-transplant blood. To count as tolerant, a recipient had to stay completely off immunosuppression for at least one year without liver enzymes climbing beyond twice the upper limit of normal. The studied cohort comprised 8 liver transplant recipients, 3 classified as tolerant and 5 as non-tolerant. Three of the eight recipients were HCV-positive; the others were transplanted for non-autoimmune, non-viral indications. Subjects received no induction therapy and standard immunosuppression until randomization at 12-24 months post-transplant. Blood samples were collected pre-transplant, then pre-randomization ahead of withdrawal, and finally post-randomization once withdrawal had either been completed or failed. Third party-reactive TCRbeta sequences were also identified from pre-transplant MLRs to serve as an antigen-independent comparator for donor-reactive sequences. General findings and caveats noted by the study authors: In two subjects, low numbers of available donor cells limited the measurable donor-reactive repertoire. Because allograft tissue specimens were not available, migration of donor-reactive T cells into the graft, rather than deletion, may have occurred. The decline in donor-reactive sequences exceeded the decline in third party-reactive sequences, suggesting partial antigen-specific deletion that was unrelated to withdrawal success. Circulating donor-reactive CD4 TCRbeta sequences fell significantly post-transplant in most of the 8 subjects, irrespective of tolerance or HCV status. Because of small, heterogeneous patient numbers and non-standardized post-transplant time points, the conclusions were only preliminary. Once repertoire turnover was taken into account, donor-reactive detection showed a significant reduction for CD4 in 7 of 8 subjects and for CD8 in 8 of 8.

Trimming leaves V shorter by 8 bases and J shorter by 7 bases, with the junction holding 5 bases beyond the gene matches. The germline V gene yields SGHTA for CDR1 and FQGTGA for CDR2. Inclusive of the bounding cysteine and phenylalanine, the CDR3 is 13 residues long. CDR3 DNA only is kept here, 39 bases in frame from base 1. High-throughput TCRbeta CDR3 sequencing of frozen genomic DNA was performed by immunoSEQ, with PCR amplification, mapping, bias correction and internal controls included. The authors' pipeline ran thus. Only productive rearrangements were retained, with each unique TCRbeta sequence defined by its CDR3 nucleotide sequence together with its V and J gene. For classification of a sequence as donor-reactive, at least 5-fold expansion in CFSE-low cells relative to unstimulated pre-transplant cells and a frequency of at least 0.01% were required. Per-subject minimum frequency thresholds, based on the lowest-template unstimulated sample, ensured at least 90% detection power. Repertoire turnover was measured by Jensen-Shannon divergence between the top 1000 TCRbeta sequences post- and pre-transplant. Two-sided Fisher's exact tests were used to test for changes in the detection of donor-reactive sequences. The clones in this table, taken by TCRdb from immuneACCESS, are in-frame only. Not every clone is retained; where verified, under half of the shortfall comes from an unresolved V gene, and the cause of the rest is unknown. V and J calls and clone size are as listed in that table; D and trimming were resolved from the DNA. This sample has tens of thousands of clones in its table, and 71% of those were observed once. The ten largest clones represent approximately 16% of the sample.

According to the study, the label for this sample's time point signals: pre-transplant. Unstimulated PBMCs, after thawing, were stained for CD3, CD4 and CD8 and then FACS-sorted into CD3+CD4+ and CD3+CD8+ populations. All 8 studied subjects were randomized to withdrawal of immunosuppression. The Qiagen DNeasy Blood and Tissue Kit was used for genomic DNA isolation. The clonotype comes from a human donor who received a liver transplant. Material: CD4+ T cells from blood, obtained before liver transplant. The V gene is TRBV7-3 and the J gene is TRBJ1-6; 7 bases in between match TRBD1. The sequenced DNA is TGTGCCAGCTCCCAAGGGGGCAATTCACCCCTCCACTTT. The resulting protein is CASSQGGNSPLHF.